This TCR beta chain is from a study of T cells in Graves' hyperthyroidism and ophthalmopathy. This clonotype was observed many times. Template material for amplifying TCR beta CDR3 regions consisted of RNA transcripts. A first-round RT-PCR of the TCR CDR3 used the HTBI primer set. A single record per CDR3 protein comes from TCRdb applying MiXCR to the multiplex PCR reads. Seen here are about 560,000 distinct CDR3 sequences, approximately 16% observed once, and the top ten hold approximately 18%. The source of this sequence is a woman between 18 and 29 years old with Graves' hyperthyroidism. Material for sequencing was blood.

The DNA of the CDR3 is TGTGCCAGCAGCCCGCGACTAGCGGGGGGGCACGCAGATACGCAGTATTTT. This translates into CASSPRLAGGHADTQYF. V and J are TRBV7-9 and TRBJ2-3; 14 bases line up with TRBD2. This CDR3 is built from 17 residues. J gave up 4 bases and V 5 bases, and 8 bases lay outside the gene matches. Germline CDR1 and CDR2: SEHNR and FQNEAQ (reference sequence). The entire variable domain, with the rest obtained from reference TRBV7-9 and TRBJ2-3, is as follows: DTGVSQNPRHKITKRGQNVTFRCDPISEHNRLYWYRQTLGQGPEFLTYFQNEAQLEKSRLLSDRFSAERPKGSFSTLEIQRTEQGDSAMYLCASSPRLAGGHADTQYFGPGTRLTVL.